This TCR beta chain was observed in a study of blood T cell repertoires in COVID-19. The authors' processing: Quantification of nucleated cells was approximated via reference gene primer amplification. This table comes from immunoSEQ multiplex PCR, and its TCRdb copy is limited to in-frame clones, with some not included. V, J and clone size are taken as reported in that table, and D and trimming were inferred from the DNA itself. The data show roughly 130,000 clones, around nine tenths seen once. Followed over time, Seattle patients had been enrolled while infection was active. The TCR was taken from a man in his sixties with COVID-19, enrolled during active disease. The sequencing sample was made of peripheral blood.

The CDR3 loop reads CASSMSDPGTEAFF. The CDR3 DNA reads as TGTGCCAGTAGTATGTCAGACCCGGGAACTGAAGCTTTCTTT. This chain joins TRBV19 and TRBJ1-1; D call uncertain. Trimming stripped 3 bases from V and 5 bases from J, with 13 bases between. The germline gives CDR1 LNHDA, CDR2 SQIVND (reference sequence). The CDR3 loop spans 14 amino acids.